The rows below give T cell receptor beta chains drawn from one sample of a study of CD8+ T cells in alopecia areata. Method: immunoSEQ multiplex PCR; TCRdb's copy keeps in-frame clones and lacks some. The sample includes 150,000 to 200,000 clones, 50% to 65% of them seen just once. This material consisted of CD4+ T cells sorted from blood, taken at week 24, from a patient treated with tofacitinib. These receptors were taken from a human donor with alopecia areata. Each CDR3 is given without its conserved first and last residue. Size tells how often a clone was seen (once, few, many) or the class of an expanded clone, and some rows leave it out.

few | TRBJ1-1 | TRBV30 | 12 | AWRSLGQNTEAF
few | TRBJ2-2 | TRBV10-3 | 11 | ATRGGNTGELF
few | TRBJ1-5 | TRBV6-6 | 12 | ASSWDRPNQPQH
- | TRBJ1-2 | TRBV13 | 10 | ASSLGMDSYT
- | TRBJ1-2 | TRBV2 | 12 | ASKGLTTNYGYT
- | TRBJ2-3 | TRBV11-3 | 13 | ASSLGRAGGDTQY
- | TRBJ2-3 | TRBV5-1 | 11 | ASSLPLADTQY
- | TRBJ1-2 | TRBV9 | 13 | ASSVAGQGYNGYT
few | TRBJ1-1 | TRBV29-1 | 9 | SVGPSSGAF
- | TRBJ1-2 | TRBV4-2 | 12 | ASSQVDKPRGYT
few | TRBJ2-7 | TRBV6-5 | 12 | ASRRSRRAYEQY
- | TRBJ1-1 | TRBV6-5 | 13 | ASSYSVQGNTEAF
- | TRBJ2-2 | TRBV7-9 | 9 | ASSFPGELF
- | TRBJ1-2 | TRBV29-1 | 11 | SVRRALGNGYT
- | TRBJ2-2 | TRBV2 | 11 | ASNRRDTGELF
- | TRBJ2-2 | TRBV13 | 12 | ASSWTGWTGELF
- | TRBJ1-2 | TRBV30 | 11 | AWKGLSNYGYT
once | TRBJ2-2 | TRBV29-1 | 9 | SVGVTGELF
few | TRBJ2-5 | TRBV5-1 | 14 | ASSPQGARPQETQY
- | TRBJ2-3 | TRBV11-2 | 13 | ASTRTGKSADTQY
- | TRBJ2-2 | TRBV29-1 | 12 | SVLGQPNTGELF
- | TRBJ1-3 | TRBV20-1 | 9 | SARRGNTIY
- | TRBJ2-5 | TRBV30 | 10 | AWRRDVETQY
- | TRBJ2-3 | TRBV5-1 | 10 | ASSLTADTQY
few | TRBJ1-2 | TRBV28 | 15 | ASSPTGTGGRIYGYT
- | TRBJ2-2 | TRBV7-9 | 11 | ASSLEVSGELF
few | TRBJ2-3 | TRBV19 | 13 | ASSYRWTSTDTQY
- | TRBJ2-7 | TRBV9 | 12 | ASSVDPSSYEQY
- | TRBJ2-1 | TRBV7-2 | 11 | ASSLVGWNEQF
few | TRBJ2-7 | TRBV2 | 11 | ASRRDRSYEQY
- | TRBJ2-3 | TRBV30 | 12 | AWSVEGGGDTQY
once | TRBJ1-2 | TRBV5-4 | 14 | ASSPGQGAGDYGYT
few | TRBJ1-1 | TRBV4-1 | 14 | ASSQPWEGKNTEAF
- | TRBJ1-1 | TRBV29-1 | 8 | SVHEPEAF
few | TRBJ1-1 | TRBV2 | 13 | ASSELPGPGGEAF
few | TRBJ1-1 | TRBV10-3 | 12 | AISTGTANTEAF
few | TRBJ2-2 | TRBV6-5 | 14 | ASSYSYLSNTGELF
few | TRBJ2-7 | TRBV7-2 | 15 | ASSLAPSGGDFYEQY
- | TRBJ1-5 | TRBV7-9 | 12 | ASSQAGGPQPQH
- | TRBJ2-7 | TRBV2 | 11 | ASSERVSYEQY
few | TRBJ1-1 | TRBV9 | 12 | ASSVRQTNTEAF
- | TRBJ1-5 | TRBV5-1 | 10 | ASSLDGQPQH
- | TRBJ1-1 | TRBV11-3 | 12 | ASSRNSWGTEAF
few | TRBJ1-1 | TRBV2 | 13 | ASTGQVQMNTEAF
- | TRBJ1-1 | TRBV11-3 | 9 | ASSLGTEAF
once | TRBJ2-3 | TRBV14 | 11 | ASSQDPTDTQY
- | TRBJ1-2 | TRBV7-9 | 11 | ASSERSTDGYT
- | TRBJ1-1 | TRBV7-9 | 15 | ASSQRFLGGLNTEAF
- | TRBJ1-4 | TRBV4-2 | 15 | ASSQDLQRQGGEKLF
- | TRBJ2-7 | TRBV5-1 | 12 | ASSLSTAGYEQY
once | TRBJ2-5 | TRBV9 | 12 | ASSRGTVKETRY